One and the same sample provided the 15 T cell receptor beta chains below, sequenced in a study of cytomegalovirus exposure and HLA in healthy donors. Primers: 60 Vbeta forward and 13 Jbeta reverse. Produced via immunoSEQ multiplex PCR; TCRdb's table is partial and in-frame only. This sample's clone table lists around 210,000 clones. Sample: PBMCs. The source of these receptors is a woman in her thirties in good health and CMV-seropositive.

V is TRBV19 and J is TRBJ1-2; TRBD1 is a possible D gene (6 bases). Looked up from germline, CDR1 is LNHDA and CDR2 is SQIVND (reference sequence). The CDR3 has 13 amino acids. Trimming pared 5 bases from V and 5 bases from J, leaving 12 bases between. CDR3 DNA: TGTGCCAGTAGTCCGGACAGACTTTATGGCTACACCTTC. This gives the protein CASSPDRLYGYTF.

The chain has TRBV10-2 and TRBJ2-1; D uncertain. The CDR3 is 15 amino acids. Germline V gene data show CDR1 as WSHSY and CDR2 as SAAADI. V was trimmed by 6 bases and J by 0 bases, leaving 12 bases between them. The CDR3 loop reads CASRLDSSSYNEQFF. As DNA, the CDR3 is TGCGCCAGCAGACTCGACTCGAGCTCCTACAATGAGCAGTTCTTC.

The J gene is TRBJ1-2, the V gene TRBV10-2; TRBD1 aligns across 7 bases. The CDR3 contains 13 residues. V lost 2 bases and J lost 8; bases outside the gene matches: 5. Per the germline V gene, CDR1 is WSHSY and CDR2 is SAAADI. CDR3 residues: CASSERGQGGYTF. As DNA, the CDR3 is TGCGCCAGCAGTGAGAGGGGGCAGGGCGGCTACACCTTC.

The genes are TRBV28 and TRBJ2-7; no clear D gene. This CDR3 has 13 amino acids. CDR1 is MDHEN and CDR2 is SYDVKM in the germline V gene. The V end lost 2 bases, the J end lost 2 bases, and 7 bases lay between the germline ends. The CDR3 DNA follows: TGTGCCAGCAGTTTAATGGCAGCCTACGAGCAGTACTTC. Translating gives CASSLMAAYEQYF.

V gene TRBV19 combines with J gene TRBJ1-4, with D possibly TRBD1 on 5 matching bases. Germline V gene data show CDR1 as LNHDA and CDR2 as SQIVND (reference sequence). V was clipped by 5 bases and J by 11 bases, with 12 bases between them. This CDR3 has 12 amino acids. CDR3 sequence (DNA): TGTGCCAGTAGTGCCATCCGGGGGAAACTGTTTTTT. Translating gives CASSAIRGKLFF.

This chain connects TRBV5-8 to TRBJ2-7, with a tentative D call TRBD2 (5 bases). The ends were cut back, 2 bases at V and 13 bases at J, with 19 bases in the middle. CDR1 and CDR2 from the germline V gene are SGHTS and YDEGEE. The CDR3 runs to 13 residues. In nucleotides, the CDR3 is TGTGCCAGCAGCTTTGCGTCGGGGTTTTCTGTCTACTTC. It specifies CASSFASGFSVYF.

The J gene is TRBJ1-5, the V gene TRBV27, with 7 bases aligning to TRBD1. The trim removed 6 bases at V and 2 bases at J, leaving 7 bases unmatched. In germline, CDR1 is MNHEY, CDR2 SMNVEV (reference sequence). The CDR3 length is 15 residues. CDR3 amino acids: CASSYRGGGNQPQHF. The CDR3 DNA is TGTGCCAGCAGCTACAGGGGTGGAGGCAATCAGCCCCAGCATTTT.

The chain links TRBV6-6 to TRBJ1-1; D gene unclear. V was clipped by 6 bases and J by 4 bases, with 12 bases between them. CDR3 length: 13 residues. Germline CDR1 is MNHNY and CDR2 is SVGAGI (reference sequence). The CDR3 here is CASSTGDGTEAFF. The DNA for the CDR3 is TGTGCCAGCAGCACGGGTGACGGCACTGAAGCTTTCTTT.

The chain joins TRBV19 to TRBJ1-1; D might be TRBD1 (6 bases). V gave up 4 bases and J gave up 5 bases, with 23 bases separating them. Germline CDR1 LNHDA, CDR2 SQIVND (reference sequence). The CDR3 consists of 17 residues. DNA for the CDR3: TGTGCCAGTAGTAAACTTCTAAACCAGGGGCCAGGGACTGAAGCTTTCTTT. It yields the protein CASSKLLNQGPGTEAFF.

This chain connects TRBV2 to TRBJ2-5; 10 positions match TRBD2. Germline CDR1 SNHLY, CDR2 FYNNEI. After removal of 5 bases from V and 2 bases from J, the junction contained 8 bases not matched to a gene. This CDR3 spans 16 amino acids. CDR3 protein: CASSPRGTSEQETQYF. In nucleotides, the CDR3 is TGTGCCAGCAGTCCCAGGGGGACTAGCGAGCAAGAGACCCAGTACTTC. Combining the CDR3 with reference TRBV2 and TRBJ2-5 gives the whole variable domain EPEVTQTPSHQVTQMGQEVILRCVPISNHLYFYWYRQILGQKVEFLVSFYNNEISEKSEIFDDQFSVERPDGSNFTLKIRSTKLEDSAMYFCASSPRGTSEQETQYFGPGTRLLVL.

V gene TRBV5-1 combines with J gene TRBJ1-2; D may be TRBD1 (5 bases). The germline V gene encodes CDR1 SGHRS and CDR2 YFSETQ. This CDR3 region has 15 residues. V was pared by 1 base and J by 8 bases, with 18 bases between. The CDR3 spells CASSLSYGGEQGYTF. CDR3 DNA: TGCGCCAGCAGCTTGTCGTACGGGGGGGAGCAAGGCTACACCTTC. Combining the CDR3 with reference TRBV5-1 and TRBJ1-2 gives the whole variable domain KAGVTQTPRYLIKTRGQQVTLSCSPISGHRSVSWYQQTPGQGLQFLFEYFSETQRNKGNFPGRFSGRQFSNSRSEMNVSTLELGDSALYLCASSLSYGGEQGYTFGSGTRLTVV.

CDR3 DNA sequence: TGTGCCAGCAGTTACTCGAGGGTCGGGGATCCCGAGACCCAGTACTTC. Protein product: CASSYSRVGDPETQYF. The V call is TRBV6-6, the J call TRBJ2-5; maybe TRBD2 (5 bases). V lost 0 bases and J lost 5, with 16 bases in between. The CDR3 contains 16 residues. CDR1 is MNHNY, CDR2 SVGAGI, per germline (reference sequence).

The chain has TRBV7-8 and TRBJ1-1; 9 bases line up with TRBD1. V lost 5 bases, J lost 0 bases, and 19 bases stayed unmatched. Germline V CDR1 and CDR2: SGHVS, FQNEAQ. The CDR3 is 20 amino acids. In nucleotides, the CDR3 is TGTGCCAGCAGCGTAAATAGGGATCCGGGACAGGGATTTATGAACACTGAAGCTTTCTTT. Amino acid sequence: CASSVNRDPGQGFMNTEAFF.

The chain employs TRBV6-4 and TRBJ1-6; 10 nucleotides line up with TRBD1. Germline V lookup: CDR1 MRHNA, CDR2 SNTAGT. Germline trimming cut 5 bases from V and 7 bases from J; bases unmatched to any gene: 5. The CDR3 consists of 15 residues. CDR3 amino acids: CASSPSGQGNSPLHF. The CDR3, as DNA: TGTGCCAGCAGTCCCTCGGGACAGGGGAATTCACCCCTCCACTTT.

This rearrangement joins TRBV9 to TRBJ1-6, with TRBD1 matching over 7 bases. The CDR3 has 14 residues. Unmatched junction bases numbered 2, after V lost 3 bases and J lost 5 bases. Germline-derived CDR1 and CDR2 are SGDLS and YYNGEE. The CDR3 loop reads CASSGQGNNSPLHF. CDR3 in DNA: TGTGCCAGCAGCGGACAGGGTAATAATTCACCCCTCCACTTT. The full variable domain, with the rest looked up from reference TRBV9 and TRBJ1-6, is DSGVTQTPKHLITATGQRVTLRCSPRSGDLSVYWYQQSLDQGLQFLIQYYNGEERAKGNILERFSAQQFPDLHSELNLSSLELGDSALYFCASSGQGNNSPLHFGNGTRLTVT.